This TCR beta chain was sequenced in a study of shared clonotypes between healthy human individuals. Deep-level assay runs were performed. The assay was immunoSEQ multiplex PCR, and TCRdb's table has in-frame clones only and misses some. This table has hundreds of thousands of clones, approximately 96% appearing once. Terminally differentiated effector memory CD45RA+ cells were excluded from the naive CD8 cells, which were CD45RO-negative and positively selected for CCR7. The V gene lost 3 bases and the J gene lost 6 bases, with 12 bases spanning the gap. CDR1 is SNHLY and CDR2 is FYNNEI in the germline V gene. This CDR3 has 14 amino acids. Comments on this clone: What it binds is not known.

General study points: Memory subsets had estimated richness that was generally smaller than that of naive subsets.

Sequenced material: naive CD8+ T cells sorted from blood. The clonotype was recovered from a woman aged 25 to 39 in good health. The chain links TRBV2 to TRBJ2-1; a weak D match, TRBD2 (5 bases). The CDR3 DNA sequence: TGTGCCAGCAGTGAGTTCGCGGGTGTCAATGAGCAGTTCTTC. As protein: CASSEFAGVNEQFF.